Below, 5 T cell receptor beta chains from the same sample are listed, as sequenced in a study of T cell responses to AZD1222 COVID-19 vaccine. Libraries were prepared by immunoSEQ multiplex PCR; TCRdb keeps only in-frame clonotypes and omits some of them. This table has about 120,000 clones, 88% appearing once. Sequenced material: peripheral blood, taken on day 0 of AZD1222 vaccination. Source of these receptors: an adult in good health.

The CDR3 loop is CASSLGDRFTEAFF. CDR3 nucleotide sequence: TGCGCCAGCAGCTTGGGGGACAGATTCACTGAAGCTTTCTTT. The chain combines TRBV5-1 with TRBJ1-1, with TRBD1 matching over 7 bases. The germline V gene encodes CDR1 SGHRS and CDR2 YFSETQ. The CDR3 has 14 residues. J gave up 4 bases and V 0 bases, and 3 bases lay outside the gene matches.

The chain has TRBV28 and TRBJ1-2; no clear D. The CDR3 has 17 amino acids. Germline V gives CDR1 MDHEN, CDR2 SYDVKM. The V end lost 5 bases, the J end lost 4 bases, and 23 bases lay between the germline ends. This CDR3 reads CASSLPAVGASGYGYTF. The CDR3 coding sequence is TGTGCCAGCAGTCTCCCGGCCGTGGGCGCCTCGGGCTATGGCTACACCTTC.

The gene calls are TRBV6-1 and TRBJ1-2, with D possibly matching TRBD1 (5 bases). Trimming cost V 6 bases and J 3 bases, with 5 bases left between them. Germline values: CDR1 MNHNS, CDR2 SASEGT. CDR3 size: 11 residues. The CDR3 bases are TGTGCCAGCAGACAGGACTATGGCTACACCTTC. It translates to CASRQDYGYTF.

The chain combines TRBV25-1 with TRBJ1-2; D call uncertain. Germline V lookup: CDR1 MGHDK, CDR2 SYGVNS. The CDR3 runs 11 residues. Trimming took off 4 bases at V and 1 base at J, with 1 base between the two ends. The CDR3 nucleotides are TGTGCCAGCAGTGTTAACTATGGCTACACCTTC. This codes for CASSVNYGYTF.

As DNA, the CDR3 is TGTGCCAGCAGCTTAGGCAGCTGGTCAGATACGCAGTATTTT. It codes for CASSLGSWSDTQYF. This chain uses TRBV11-2 with TRBJ2-3; D is unclear. Trimming removed 1 base at V and 4 bases at J, with 9 bases between. The CDR3 has 14 amino acids. The germline gives CDR1 SGHAT, CDR2 FQNNGV.